The T cell receptor beta chain under discussion was sequenced for a study of blood T cell repertoires in COVID-19 (dated by TCRdb to 2020 to 2021). Concerning the study at large: Collaborator samples came from the United States, Italy and Spain and covered acute and convalescent phases of COVID-19. The repertoires were released in a freely available public database meant as a resource for research on the immune response to SARS-CoV-2. The dataset comprised deeply sampled blood TCRbeta repertoires from subjects exposed to, actively infected with, or recovered from COVID-19. The prospective study material was composed of cDNA or gDNA derived from T cells, B-cell-depleted T cells, or PBMCs. The samples were drawn from two sources: the first 160 participants of the ongoing ImmuneRACE study, and 1,200 or so subjects contributed by 6 global collaborators. Nearly every sample came with metadata listing a de-identified subject ID, COVID-19 status, age in years and sex. Where available, HLA class I and class II types were obtained from metadata supplied by the sample provider rather than from assay-based typing. The paper as a whole reports these results and caveats: How much clinical and demographic metadata was included differed by source and by participant, and the metadata was provided uncurated.

The immunoSEQ Assay, a bias-controlled multiplex PCR, was used to amplify TCRbeta CDR3 regions from genomic DNA. Under the source paper's analysis protocol: The number of nucleated cells in each sample was estimated from the amplification of reference gene primers within the assay. To quantify the absolute abundance of each unique TCRbeta CDR3 rearrangement, sequence reads were collapsed and filtered. For each sample, productive Simpson clonality was calculated by taking the square root of Simpson's diversity index across productive rearrangements. TCRdb took over this immuneACCESS table, retaining in-frame rearrangements with V and J assigned. Such tables are incomplete; in checked studies, under half of the missing clones stem from an unresolved V gene, and the remainder is unexplained. The DNA gave D and trimming, while V, J and clone size come from that table. The sample table records roughly 280,000 clones; 89% of these occur just once. Less than 2% of the sample lies in the top ten.

Turning to this clone: No cognate antigen has been identified for it. Base quality data are lacking; no much larger clone is found one base away.

The germline V gene provides CDR1 KGHDR and CDR2 SFDVKD. V sheds 4 bases and J sheds 15 bases, leaving 18 bases between their ends. The CDR3 runs 13 residues from the cysteine to the phenylalanine. Of the read, only the CDR3 DNA is kept; its 39 bases are in frame from base 1. Participants in the prospective study were enrolled through a virtual design, were aged roughly 18 to 90 years, and lived in some 24 United States geographic areas. In the prospective study, cohorts were assigned on the basis of participant-reported clinical history obtained from a screening survey and a study questionnaire. Recovered participants in ImmuneRACE Cohort 3 were defined as having two consecutive negative NP/OP PCR tests, clearance from a healthcare professional, or resolution of symptoms. In the prospective study, mobile phlebotomists collected whole blood, serum and a nasopharyngeal or oropharyngeal swab from each participant. Prospective study participants could optionally give additional blood draws and questionnaires over an approximately two-month period. Blood samples from the prospective study were shipped frozen or at room temperature prior to DNA extraction.

In this chain, TRBV24-1 is recombined with TRBJ2-1; perhaps TRBD1 is the D gene, with 6 bases matching. Specimen: PBMCs or T cells enriched from blood (not recorded which). The origin of this receptor is a woman in her fifties or sixties who had recovered from COVID-19. The CDR3 loop reads CATSEHGTQVLFF. In nucleotide form, the sequence is TGTGCCACCAGTGAACATGGGACACAGGTTCTGTTCTTC.